This T cell receptor (beta chain) came from a study of T-cell reconstitution after alpha-beta-depleted transplantation in children. Points from the study as a whole: One year after transplant, T-cell counts and diversity came mostly from newly produced T cells. There were reportedly several hundred expanded graft clones from which alpha-beta T cells came about two months after transplant. For some patients, TCRbeta diversity was high at day 60 because of recipient T cells and thymic progenitors that survived.

A library of TCRbeta sequences, prepared with unique molecular identifiers, was generated. One entry per CDR3 protein results from TCRdb running MiXCR on the PCR reads. The profile covers 190,000 or so distinct CDR3 sequences, with 5% to 6.5% appearing a single time and 4.5% taken by the ten largest. The V gene's germline CDR1 is SQVTM and CDR2 ANQGSEA. The V end lost 1 base, the J end lost 4 bases, and 10 bases lay between the germline ends. The CDR3 extends over 13 amino acids. In this sample, this clonotype turned up many times. Its antigen is unidentified. This clonotype originated in a girl less than two years old with combined immunodeficiency, due to receive a stem cell transplant. The material was PBMCs, obtained before TCRalphabeta/CD19-depleted stem cell transplant. J is TRBJ1-2 and V is TRBV29-1; possibly TRBD1 for D (5 bases). CDR3 sequence: CSVEGGRVYGYTF. CDR3 nucleotide sequence: TGCAGCGTTGAAGGGGGACGAGTCTATGGCTACACCTTC.